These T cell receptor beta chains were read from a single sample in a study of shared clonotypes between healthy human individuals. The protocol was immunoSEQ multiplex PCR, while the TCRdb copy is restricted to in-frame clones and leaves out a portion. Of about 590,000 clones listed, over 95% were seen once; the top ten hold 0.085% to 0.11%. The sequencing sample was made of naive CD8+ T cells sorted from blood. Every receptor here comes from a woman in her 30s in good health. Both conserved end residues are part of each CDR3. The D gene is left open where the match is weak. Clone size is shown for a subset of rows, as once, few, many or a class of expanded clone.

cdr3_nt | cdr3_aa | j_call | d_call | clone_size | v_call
TGTGCCAGCAGCTTAAACGGGGTCTACGAGCAGTACTTC | CASSLNGVYEQYF | TRBJ2-7 | . | . | TRBV11-1
TGCGCCAGCAGCGAGGATGCTAGCTCCTATAATTCACCCCTCCACTTT | CASSEDASSYNSPLHF | TRBJ1-6 | . | . | TRBV5-1
TGTGCCAGCTGGGACGGGAGACACGGGGAGCTGTTTTTT | CASWDGRHGELFF | TRBJ2-2 | . | . | TRBV2
TGCGCCAGCAGCCAAGTCCCGACGGAGACCCAGTACTTC | CASSQVPTETQYF | TRBJ2-5 | . | . | TRBV4-1
TGTGCCAGCAGTTTGAGTCAGGGGGCCGGTATCACTGAAGCTTTCTTT | CASSLSQGAGITEAFF | TRBJ1-1 | TRBD1 | . | TRBV28
TGTGCCAGCAGCTCTAGCTGGGGGGGCAGCAATCAGCCCCAGCATTTT | CASSSSWGGSNQPQHF | TRBJ1-5 | . | . | TRBV9
TGTGCCAGTCGACAGTCTTATAGCAATCAGCCCCAGCATTTT | CASRQSYSNQPQHF | TRBJ1-5 | . | . | TRBV28
TGCGCCAGCAGTGGGGGCTACGAGCAGTACTTC | CASSGGYEQYF | TRBJ2-7 | . | . | TRBV5-1
TGTGCCAGCAGCCAAGAACTGGGGGACACCAGGAGCTCTGGAAACACCATATATTTT | CASSQELGDTRSSGNTIYF | TRBJ1-3 | . | . | TRBV4-2
TGTGCCAGCAGCCTCTCCACAGGGGAGGAGCAGTACTTC | CASSLSTGEEQYF | TRBJ2-7 | TRBD1 | once | TRBV28
TGTGCCAGCAGTTATTCCCCAAGCTCCTACGAGCAGTACTTC | CASSYSPSSYEQYF | TRBJ2-7 | . | . | TRBV27
TGTGCCATCAGTGAGTCGATAGGGCTCTACGAGCAGTACTTC | CAISESIGLYEQYF | TRBJ2-7 | . | . | TRBV10-3
TGTGCCAGCAGAACCAGCGGGAGTTTCTCCTACGAGCAGTACTTC | CASRTSGSFSYEQYF | TRBJ2-7 | TRBD2 | . | TRBV27
TGTGCCAGCAGCTCCACAGGGGCCTACAATGAGCAGTTCTTC | CASSSTGAYNEQFF | TRBJ2-1 | TRBD1 | . | TRBV7-6
TGCGCCAGCAGTGACGACAGGGCTGAAGCTTTCTTT | CASSDDRAEAFF | TRBJ1-1 | TRBD1 | . | TRBV10-2
TGCGCCAGCAGCTTAAGCAATCCATCGAATGAGCAGTTCTTC | CASSLSNPSNEQFF | TRBJ2-1 | . | once | TRBV5-1
TGTGCCAGCAGCTTAGGGGCGTCCACTGAAGCTTTCTTT | CASSLGASTEAFF | TRBJ1-1 | . | . | TRBV7-9
TGTGCCAGCAGCTTGGTGGGGACAGGGGAGGAAAAACTGTTTTTT | CASSLVGTGEEKLFF | TRBJ1-4 | TRBD1 | . | TRBV5-4
TGTGCCTTGGGACCGGTCAATTCCTACGAGCAGTACTTC | CALGPVNSYEQYF | TRBJ2-7 | . | once | TRBV30
TGTGCCAGCAGCGGGTGGACCTATACAACTCCTGAGCAGTTCTTC | CASSGWTYTTPEQFF | TRBJ2-1 | . | few | TRBV5-8
TGTGCCAGCAGCTCACGCGATCAGGGACCTAATGAAAAACTGTTTTTT | CASSSRDQGPNEKLFF | TRBJ1-4 | . | . | TRBV13
TGTGCCACCAGCAGTGCAGGGTACTACGAGCAGTACTTC | CATSSAGYYEQYF | TRBJ2-7 | . | once | TRBV15
TGTGCCAGCAGCCAGGATACAGGATATGAAGCTTTCTTT | CASSQDTGYEAFF | TRBJ1-1 | . | . | TRBV14
TGTGCCAGCAGCGATCGACAGGGCCCATCCTCTGGAAACACCATATATTTT | CASSDRQGPSSGNTIYF | TRBJ1-3 | . | . | TRBV21-1
TGTGCCAGCAGCCCTGGGACGTACGAGCAGTACTTC | CASSPGTYEQYF | TRBJ2-7 | . | . | TRBV14
TGTGCCAGTAGTTCCAAAGCCGGGGTTGACTCCTACGAGCAGTACTTC | CASSSKAGVDSYEQYF | TRBJ2-7 | . | . | TRBV19
TGCAGCGTTGAAGACACGGAGCGGGCCAACACCGGGGAGCTGTTTTTT | CSVEDTERANTGELFF | TRBJ2-2 | . | . | TRBV29-1
TGTGCCAGCAGCGGAATAGTCCCGGAGACCCAGTACTTC | CASSGIVPETQYF | TRBJ2-5 | . | . | TRBV9
TGTGCCAGCAGCTTTTGGTTGGGTCCCTACGAGCAGTACTTC | CASSFWLGPYEQYF | TRBJ2-7 | . | . | TRBV5-5
TGTGCCAGCAGTTACACCCGGGCACTTTACAATGAGCAGTTCTTC | CASSYTRALYNEQFF | TRBJ2-1 | . | . | TRBV6-5
TGTGCCAGCAGTTTAGTTGCCACCGACTATGGCTACACCTTC | CASSLVATDYGYTF | TRBJ1-2 | . | . | TRBV28
TGTGCCAGCAGAACAGGGGTGGGGAACACTGAAGCTTTCTTT | CASRTGVGNTEAFF | TRBJ1-1 | TRBD1 | . | TRBV27
TGCGCCAGCAGCTTGGCCCGGGGGGCGGCCAAAAACATTCAGTACTTC | CASSLARGAAKNIQYF | TRBJ2-4 | . | . | TRBV5-1
TGTGCCACCACCATGGACCTCACCTCTGGAAACACCATATATTTT | CATTMDLTSGNTIYF | TRBJ1-3 | . | . | TRBV15
TGTGCCAGCAGAACCCTCGTCGAGGGGAACACTGAAGCTTTCTTT | CASRTLVEGNTEAFF | TRBJ1-1 | . | . | TRBV6-6
TGCGCCAGCAGCGTTGGGACTACCTACGAGCAGTACTTC | CASSVGTTYEQYF | TRBJ2-7 | TRBD2 | once | TRBV5-1
TGTGCCAGCAGTTTATCGATGGACACGAGCCTAATGAACACTGAAGCTTTCTTT | CASSLSMDTSLMNTEAFF | TRBJ1-1 | . | . | TRBV27
TGTGCCAGCAGCGCGAGCGGGGGCTACAATGAGCAGTTCTTC | CASSASGGYNEQFF | TRBJ2-1 | TRBD2 | . | TRBV9
TGTGCCAGCAGCTTAGTACTAGCGGGACCCCTCTACGAGCAGTACTTC | CASSLVLAGPLYEQYF | TRBJ2-7 | TRBD2 | . | TRBV7-9
TGTGCCAGCAGCGCCCCGGGGCCCCCGGGGGAATTCTTC | CASSAPGPPGEFF | TRBJ2-1 | . | once | TRBV7-9